This TCR beta chain was sequenced in a study of CD8 T cells in Susac syndrome. The V end lost 5 bases, the J end lost 0 bases, and 11 bases lay between the germline ends. This CDR3 has 16 amino acids. Random-hexamer reverse transcription was applied to about 0.45 to 1 ug RNA. TCR beta CDR3 was amplified by immunoSEQ multiplex PCR. This amplification extended across 54 Vbeta and 13 Jbeta segments. Using its own MiXCR run on the immunoSEQ multiplex PCR reads, TCRdb lists one record per CDR3 protein. The profile shows fewer than 350,000 distinct CDR3 sequences, 89% of them singletons. CD8+ and CD4+ T cells from blood underwent TCR beta sequencing, which was carried out in a high-throughput format. Control patients had untreated stable or active relapsing-remitting multiple sclerosis by revised McDonald criteria. The CD8+ and CD4+ T cells were negatively isolated, with the TEMRA cells enriched by FACS.

Sequenced material: CD8+ T cells from PBMCs. This clonotype originated in a human donor with multiple sclerosis. This chain connects TRBV12-3 or TRBV12-4 to TRBJ2-6; maybe TRBD2 (5 bases). The CDR3 bases are TGTGCCAGCAGTGCTGACGGGGTCTCTGGGGCCAACGTCCTGACTTTC. This sequence encodes CASSADGVSGANVLTF.